The T cell receptor beta chain under discussion was sequenced for a study of OX40 agonist ivuxolimab in advanced cancers. The germline V gene encodes CDR1 MNHEY and CDR2 SMNVEV (reference sequence). CDR3 size: 15 residues. The trim removed 3 bases at V and 2 bases at J, leaving 5 bases unmatched. Using immunoSEQ multiplex PCR, the repertoire was profiled, and TCRdb retains in-frame clones only, with some absent. The sample holds approximately 39,000 clones, roughly 81% seen once. The sequencing here drew on CD4+ or CD8+ T cells sorted from blood, taken in a trial of the OX40 agonist ivuxolimab. This receptor was taken from an adult with an advanced solid tumor such as melanoma, head and neck, liver or kidney cancer. The chain couples TRBV27 to TRBJ2-7; TRBD2 matches 9 bases. CDR3 in amino acids: CASSLGAGGPYEQYF. CDR3 DNA sequence: TGTGCCAGCAGTTTGGGAGCGGGAGGTCCCTACGAGCAGTACTTC.